This entry concerns a single T cell receptor (beta chain). Its antigen has not been determined. Per-base quality was not reported, and no clone a single base away is much larger than it. The sample comes from a study of shared T cell receptors in the human thymus (dated by TCRdb to the early 2020s). In terms of the full investigation: The study investigated the way shared, self-reactive T-cell receptor alpha chains are produced in the human thymus.

V drops 4 bases and J drops 4 bases, leaving 7 bases in between. In the germline V gene, CDR1 corresponds to SGHDN and CDR2 to FVKESK. From the cysteine up to the phenylalanine, the CDR3 has a length of 12 residues. Just the 36-base CDR3 DNA is kept, in frame starting at base 1. The library was obtained by the immunoSEQ multiplex PCR assay. TCRdb took over this immuneACCESS table, retaining in-frame rearrangements with V and J assigned. Such tables are incomplete; in checked studies, under half of the missing clones stem from an unresolved V gene, and the remainder is unexplained. The sample yields hundreds of thousands of clones; 78% were counted once. Jointly, the top ten make up approximately 0.013% of the sample. The data were also submitted as part of a second study, on human thymus T cells. Per the second study: Donors were immunologically healthy infants undergoing open corrective cardiac surgery for congenital heart defects in Finland. Thymus tissue was obtained as surgical resects removed during corrective cardiac surgery. Usage of V and J gene segments appeared to be biased in both the thymic and the peripheral blood repertoires. According to the related research, thymic TCR repertoires were highly overlapping among unrelated individuals. The study described the TCR alpha and beta repertoires in about eight infant thymus samples and four matching peripheral blood samples. Donor ages ranged from about 7 to 244 days, and the cohort comprised over five male and a couple of female infants. Thymocytes were released mechanically from tissue and stored at -70 °C as pellets of 10-30 million cells. Genomic DNA was extracted from frozen cell pellets with a QIAsymphony instrument. TCRB and TCRAD loci were amplified from a standardized quantity of quality-controlled genomic DNA using the immunoSEQ multiplex PCR assay. The amplicons covered the V(D)J region and were long enough to include the CDR3 and to identify the V and J genes. Amplicon sequencing was performed on an Illumina platform through the commercial immunoSEQ service. Corrections for primer bias and sequencing errors followed previously described methods, while TCRAD and TCRB definitions were based on the IMGT database. immunoSEQ Analyzer 3.0 and VDJTools were used for repertoire analysis, which covered basic statistics, V/J segment usage, diversity estimates, rarefaction and pairwise overlap. Diversity was estimated with Chao1, ChaoE, Efron-Thisted, Shannon and inverse Simpson indices, and also on datasets down-sampled to the smallest sample. For repertoire overlap, CDR3 nucleotide sequence, V gene and J gene had to match strictly, and clustering was done by Jaccard-based multidimensional scaling. Thymus samples yielded on average roughly 840,000 unique TCRB clonotypes, compared with around 91,000 from blood samples.

The rearrangement joined TRBV14 to TRBJ2-5, with no reliable assignment of the D segment. The sample comprised thymocytes. The clonotype comes from a boy under three years old with a congenital heart defect. Donor details come from another sample of the same person, matched by shared clones. The nucleotide sequence is given as TGTGCCAGCAGCCCCACGGGAGAGACCCAGTACTTC. Translated, it reads CASSPTGETQYF.